This is a list of T cell receptor beta chains from one sample in a study of tumor and adjacent non-tumor tissue in lung cancer. TCRdb re-derived calls from the multiplex PCR reads in MiXCR, one entry per CDR3 protein. Of 75,000 to 95,000 distinct CDR3 sequences listed, approximately 70% are singletons. Specimen: lung tumor tissue. The receptors derive from a man in his 60s with non-small cell lung cancer. Both conserved end residues are part of each CDR3. D genes are given only for firm matches. Clone size is shown for a subset of rows, as once, few, many or a class of expanded clone.

-,TRBV29-1,TRBD2,TRBJ2-1,TGCAGCGTTGGGATATCTAGCGGGGATTACAATGAGCAGTTCTTC,CSVGISSGDYNEQFF
-,TRBV6-5,-,TRBJ2-6,TGTGCCAGCAGTTACGCTATCTTTGAGGCCAACGTCCTGACTTTC,CASSYAIFEANVLTF
-,TRBV11-2,-,TRBJ2-1,TGTGCCAGCAGCTCAGGGGGGGCTTCCTACAATGAGCAGTTCTTC,CASSSGGASYNEQFF
few,TRBV5-1,TRBD2,TRBJ2-2,TGCGCCAGCAGACTAGGACTAGCGGAGAACACCGGGGAGCTGTTTTTT,CASRLGLAENTGELFF
-,TRBV20-1,-,TRBJ2-2,TGCAGTGCTAGAGCAGGGGTGGGTTTCACCGGGGAGCTGTTTTTT,CSARAGVGFTGELFF
-,TRBV12-3/TRBV12-4,TRBD2,TRBJ2-1,TGTGCCAGCAGGCTTGCCCGGGGGGGCTACAATGAGCAGTTCTTC,CASRLARGGYNEQFF
-,TRBV11-2,TRBD2,TRBJ2-1,TGTGCCAGCAGCCAGTACCGGGGGGTGAGGGATGAGCAGTTCTTC,CASSQYRGVRDEQFF
-,TRBV6-5,TRBD2,TRBJ2-3,TGTGCCAGCAGTGCGGGGGGCCTCACTCGGAACACAGATATGAAGTATTTT,CASSAGGLTRNTDMKYF
-,TRBV4-3,TRBD2,TRBJ2-3,TGCGTCAGCAGCCAAGATGAACTAGCGGGAGGAGATACGCAGTATTTT,CVSSQDELAGGDTQYF
once,TRBV6-1,TRBD1,TRBJ2-7,TGTGTCAGCCACAGGGGACCGATCTACGAGCAGTACTTC,CVSHRGPIYEQYF
-,TRBV4-1,-,TRBJ2-1,TGCGCCAGCAGTCAAGATCTGGCACTCAGCTCCTACAATGAGCAGTTCTTC,CASSQDLALSSYNEQFF
medium-sized,TRBV11-3,-,TRBJ2-1,TGTGCCAGCAGCCCTTACGTACCTATTTCTTCCTACAATGAGCAGTTCTTC,CASSPYVPISSYNEQFF
-,TRBV11-1,TRBD2,TRBJ2-1,TGTGCCAGCAGCCTTGGCTCGACAAGCGGGGGATACGAGCAGTTCTTC,CASSLGSTSGGYEQFF
-,TRBV6-5,-,TRBJ2-2,TGTGCCAGCAGTTACTCGGCCAGGATGATTGTTACCGGGGAGTTGTTTTTT,CASSYSARMIVTGELFF
-,TRBV6-1,-,TRBJ1-4,TGTGTCAGCAGACTCTCGGCAGATAATGAAGAACTGTTTTTT,CVSRLSADNEELFF
-,TRBV20-1,TRBD2,TRBJ2-3,TGTAGTGTTGAACTAGCGGGGGGCACAGATACGCAGTATTTT,CSVELAGGTDTQYF
-,TRBV11-3,-,TRBJ1-3,TGTGCCAGCAGCTTCGGACAGAATTGGAACACCAAATATTTT,CASSFGQNWNTKYF
once,TRBV10-2,-,TRBJ2-3,TGCGCCTCCCAAGACTTGCTAACGCAGTATTTT,CASQDLLTQYF
-,TRBV10-3,-,TRBJ2-2,TGTGCCACGGGGATAGGGAGGGGGACCGGGGAGCTGTTTTTT,CATGIGRGTGELFF
-,TRBV11-3,-,TRBJ2-3,TGTGTCAGCAGGTTCACCCAATACACGGATACGCAGTATTTT,CVSRFTQYTDTQYF
-,TRBV6-6,TRBD1,TRBJ2-7,TGTGCCAGCAGTACCCGACAGGGAGCCTTCTATGAGCAGTACTTC,CASSTRQGAFYEQYF
-,TRBV29-1,-,TRBJ2-1,TGCAGCGTTGAAAGTAAACACAGCTCCTACGATGTTCAGTTCTTC,CSVESKHSSYDVQFF
-,TRBV6-5,-,TRBJ1-2,TGTGCCAACAGTTCGGCCAGAACTAACTATTGCTACACCTTC,CANSSARTNYCYTF
-,TRBV11-3,TRBD2,TRBJ2-1,TGTGCCATCTGCTTAGGGGCTAGCGGACCCGGGGATGAGCAGTTCTTC,CAICLGASGPGDEQFF
once,TRBV20-1,TRBD1,TRBJ1-1,TGCAGTACTAAAGTCTCCTTCGTGACAGGGGTACTGAACACTGAAGCTTTCTTT,CSTKVSFVTGVLNTEAFF
-,TRBV6-6,-,TRBJ2-3,TGTACCAGCAGTTTATCCCTTGTAGCTACTAGCACAGATATGCAGTATTTT,CTSSLSLVATSTDMQYF
-,TRBV7-9,TRBD1,TRBJ1-1,TGTGCCAGCAACTTAGGTGGGACAGGGAAAGCTTTCTTT,CASNLGGTGKAFF
-,TRBV12-5,TRBD2,TRBJ2-4,TGTGATAGTGGCTGGGTCGGGGAGCGGGAGGCCAAAAACATTCAGTACTTC,CDSGWVGEREAKNIQYF
-,TRBV5-1,-,TRBJ2-5,TGCGCCAGCAGCTTAGGTTCGTTGGGGAAGCAAGAGACCCGGTACTTC,CASSLGSLGKQETRYF
-,TRBV11-2,-,TRBJ1-4,TGTGCCAGTAGCCATACAAACAGTGAAAAACTGTTTTTT,CASSHTNSEKLFF
many,TRBV4-1,-,TRBJ1-1,TGCGCCAGCAGCCAGTATCGGGGGTCCACTGAAGCTTTCTTT,CASSQYRGSTEAFF
-,TRBV12-3/TRBV12-4,TRBD1,TRBJ1-2,TGTGCCAGCAGTTTATTGACAGGGTTTGGCTATGACTACACCTTC,CASSLLTGFGYDYTF
-,TRBV21-1,-,TRBJ2-5,TGTGCCAGCAGCAAAGGGGGAGACGGGTGGTACCAAGAGACCCAGTACTTC,CASSKGGDGWYQETQYF
many,TRBV12-3/TRBV12-4,-,TRBJ1-5,TGTGCCAGCAGTTCCCGAACCAGGGCTGGACAGCCCCAGCATTTT,CASSSRTRAGQPQHF
-,TRBV5-1,-,TRBJ1-1,TGCGCCAGCATCGCCGACAGGTTGAACACTGATGCTTTCTTT,CASIADRLNTDAFF
-,TRBV14,-,TRBJ1-1,TGTGTCAGCAGCCGACACGGCGGCACTGAAGCTTTCTTT,CVSSRHGGTEAFF
-,TRBV15,-,TRBJ2-7,TGTGCCACCAGCCGTGGTCCTCTCTACGAGCAGTACTTC,CATSRGPLYEQYF
-,TRBV11-3,-,TRBJ2-6,TGTGCCAGCAGCCAACAGGGTTCTGGGGCCAACGTCACTTTC,CASSQQGSGANVTF
-,TRBV6-1,-,TRBJ2-4,TGTGCCAGCAGTAGTTCGGGACATTCAAAAGACATTCAGTACTTC,CASSSSGHSKDIQYF
-,TRBV4-3,-,TRBJ2-2,TGCGCCAGCAGCGTTAACGGGCTAGGGGAGCTGTTTTTT,CASSVNGLGELFF
-,TRBV11-3,-,TRBJ1-6,TGTGCCAGCAACCTCCATGGCTATAATCCACCCCTCCACTTT,CASNLHGYNPPLHF
few,TRBV4-3,TRBD2,TRBJ2-2,TGCGCCAGAGAGGGACTAGCGGGTGATTACACCGGGGAGCTGTTTTTT,CAREGLAGDYTGELFF
many,TRBV12-3/TRBV12-4,-,TRBJ2-7,TGTGCCAGCAGTCAAACCTCCAGGGGCTCCTACGAGCAGTACTTC,CASSQTSRGSYEQYF
-,TRBV4-2,-,TRBJ2-5,TGTGCCAGCAGCCTAACAGTTCCAGAGACCCAGTACTTC,CASSLTVPETQYF
-,TRBV12-5,-,TRBJ2-1,TGTGCTAGTGGTTTGGTAAAAGGACATGCTACCGATGAGCAGTTCTTC,CASGLVKGHATDEQFF